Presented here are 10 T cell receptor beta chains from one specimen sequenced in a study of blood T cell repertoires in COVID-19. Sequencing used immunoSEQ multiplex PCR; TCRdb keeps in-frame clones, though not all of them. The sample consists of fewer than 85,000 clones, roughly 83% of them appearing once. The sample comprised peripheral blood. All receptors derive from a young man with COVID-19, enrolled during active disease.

In DNA form, the CDR3 reads TGTGCCTGGAGATCCCCAGGGGCGGTGGGCACTGAAGCTTTCTTT. Protein product: CAWRSPGAVGTEAFF. The chain employs TRBV30 and TRBJ1-1, with a possible D match to TRBD1 (6 bases). Germline CDR1 GTSNPN, CDR2 SVGIG (reference sequence). Trimming pared 3 bases from V and 4 bases from J, leaving 18 bases between. The CDR3 loop spans 15 amino acids. Full variable domain (remainder filled in from reference TRBV30 and TRBJ1-1): SQTIHQWPATLVQPVGSPLSLECTVEGTSNPNLYWYRQAAGRGLQLLFYSVGIGQISSEVPQNLSASRPQDRQFILSSKKLLLSDSGFYLCAWRSPGAVGTEAFFGQGTRLTVV.

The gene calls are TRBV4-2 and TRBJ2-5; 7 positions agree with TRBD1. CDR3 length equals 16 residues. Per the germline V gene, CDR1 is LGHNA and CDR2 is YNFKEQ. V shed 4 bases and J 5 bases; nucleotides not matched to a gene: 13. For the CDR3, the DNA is TGTGCCAGCAGCCCCACCTGGACAGGTAGGCCGGAGACCCAGTACTTC. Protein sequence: CASSPTWTGRPETQYF.

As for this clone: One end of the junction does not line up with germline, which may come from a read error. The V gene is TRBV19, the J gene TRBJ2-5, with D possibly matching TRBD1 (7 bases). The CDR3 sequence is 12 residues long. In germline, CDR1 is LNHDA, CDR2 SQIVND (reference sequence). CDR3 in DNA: TGCGAGGGGGCGGGGAGTCCGGAGACCCAGTACTTC. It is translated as CEGAGSPETQYF.

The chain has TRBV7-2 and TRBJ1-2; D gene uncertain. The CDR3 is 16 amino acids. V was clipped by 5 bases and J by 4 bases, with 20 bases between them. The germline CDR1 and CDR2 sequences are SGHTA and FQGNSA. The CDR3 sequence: CASSPRPATVGYGYTF. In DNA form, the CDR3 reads TGTGCCAGCAGCCCCCGCCCGGCAACAGTTGGCTATGGCTACACCTTC.

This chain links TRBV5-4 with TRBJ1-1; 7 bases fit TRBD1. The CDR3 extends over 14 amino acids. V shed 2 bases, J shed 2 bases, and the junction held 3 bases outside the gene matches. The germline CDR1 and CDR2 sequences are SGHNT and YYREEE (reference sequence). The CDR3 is CASSFGTDNTEAFF. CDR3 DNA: TGTGCCAGCAGCTTTGGGACAGACAACACTGAAGCTTTCTTT.

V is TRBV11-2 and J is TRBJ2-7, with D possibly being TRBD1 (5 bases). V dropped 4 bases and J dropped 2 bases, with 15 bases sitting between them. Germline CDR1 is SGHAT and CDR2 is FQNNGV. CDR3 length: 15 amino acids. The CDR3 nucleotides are TGTGCCAGCAGCTGGGGCAATGAGGATACCTACGAGCAGTACTTC. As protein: CASSWGNEDTYEQYF.

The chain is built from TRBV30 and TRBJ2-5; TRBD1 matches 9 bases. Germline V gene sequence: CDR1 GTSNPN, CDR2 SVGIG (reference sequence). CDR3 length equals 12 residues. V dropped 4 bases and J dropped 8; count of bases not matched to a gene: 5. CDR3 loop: CAWNTGGQTQYF. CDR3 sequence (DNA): TGTGCCTGGAATACAGGGGGCCAAACCCAGTACTTC. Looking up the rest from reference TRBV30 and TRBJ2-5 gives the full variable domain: SQTIHQWPATLVQPVGSPLSLECTVEGTSNPNLYWYRQAAGRGLQLLFYSVGIGQISSEVPQNLSASRPQDRQFILSSKKLLLSDSGFYLCAWNTGGQTQYFGPGTRLLVL.

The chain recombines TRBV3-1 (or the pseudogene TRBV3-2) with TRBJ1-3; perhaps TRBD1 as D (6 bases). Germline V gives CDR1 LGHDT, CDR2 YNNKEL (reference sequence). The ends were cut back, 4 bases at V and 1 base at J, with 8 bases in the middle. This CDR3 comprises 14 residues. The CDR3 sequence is CASSRTVSGNTIYF. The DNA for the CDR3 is TGTGCCAGCAGCCGGACAGTTTCTGGAAACACCATATATTTT.

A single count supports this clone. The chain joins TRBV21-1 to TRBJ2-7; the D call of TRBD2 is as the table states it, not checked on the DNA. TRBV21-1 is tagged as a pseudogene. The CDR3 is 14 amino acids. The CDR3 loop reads CASRAGTSDDEQYF. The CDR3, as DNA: TGTGCCAGCAGGGCCGGGACTAGCGACGACGAGCAGTACTTC.

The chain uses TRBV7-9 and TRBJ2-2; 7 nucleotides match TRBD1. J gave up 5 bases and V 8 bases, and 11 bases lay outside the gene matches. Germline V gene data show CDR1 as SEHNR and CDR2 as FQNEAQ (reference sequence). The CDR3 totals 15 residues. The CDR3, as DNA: TGTGCCAGCCCTGCCGGGACAGCGCGAACCGGGGAGCTGTTTTTT. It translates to CASPAGTARTGELFF.